This T cell receptor (beta chain) was profiled in a study of cytomegalovirus exposure and HLA in healthy donors. Overall study: Previous work identified 120 million or so unique TCR beta sequences from roughly 180 million T cells. Whole-study results and caveats: About 87% or about 30% of the time was how often most TCR beta V segments were productive, according to an earlier analysis. A later analysis linked a missense variant in DCLRE1C to the trimming of TCR beta V and J genes.

As to this clone: Its target is unknown.

The germline gives CDR1 DFQATT, CDR2 SNEGSKA (reference sequence). CDR3 length equals 11 residues. PCR amplification relied on 60 Vbeta primers (plus 13 Jbeta primers). The protocol was immunoSEQ multiplex PCR, while the TCRdb copy is restricted to in-frame clones and leaves out a portion. Seen here are 90,000 to 120,000 clones, 60% to 80% observed once, and the top ten hold about 2%. The receptor was derived from a man aged 18 to 29 in good health and CMV-seronegative. The chain recombines TRBV20-1 with TRBJ2-7, with 7 positions matching TRBD1. The sample was PBMCs. The CDR3 DNA is TGCAGCCTTAAACAGGGGCGCGAGCAGTACTTC. It is translated as CSLKQGREQYF.